This T cell receptor beta chain was obtained from a study of beta chain features in type 1 diabetes (dated by TCRdb to the late 2010s). About the investigation overall: No differences in mean age, gender distribution, total cell number or subset yield were found between patients and healthy donors. Whereas all 30 or so donors provided naive and central memory subsets, regulatory and stem cell-like memory subsets were isolated from just 8 patients and roughly 8 healthy donors. A total of about 110,000,000 sorted cells were examined across all samples, and a strong correlation was observed between cell number per subset and RNA yield. The study compared TCRB repertoires of sorted circulating CD4+ T cell subsets between recently diagnosed type 1 diabetes patients and matched healthy donors. Beyond this particular receptor, the publication reports: PCR may preferentially amplify shorter templates, but because patient and control samples were amplified and corrected together, any resulting skew would affect both groups equally. Because cDNA rather than genomic DNA was sequenced, highly expressing activated cells could have been over-represented, although no difference in activation and CD3 levels was found between groups. Because small numbers of individuals were included in the HLA sub-analyses, any influence of HLA type on TCRB rearrangement was left unresolved. Naive, central memory and regulatory TCRB repertoires appeared to be more similar among patients than among healthy donors. In all four CD4+ subsets, TCRB CDR3 length was moderately but significantly shorter in type 1 diabetes patients. Fewer insertions and more nucleotide deletions at VDJ recombination sites were observed in patients with type 1 diabetes, implying thymic rearrangement abnormalities.

This clone was seen a few times. Its binding antigen is unknown. The record has no base qualities; no much larger clone is one base away. This specimen includes other DNA sequences encoding the same CDR3. There are 15 amino acids in the CDR3, from cysteine to phenylalanine inclusive. The retained sequence is limited to the CDR3, 45 bases, with the frame set at the first base. The germline V gene gives CDR1 as SGDLS and CDR2 as YYNGEE. Trimming removed 2 bases from V and 3 bases from J, leaving 12 bases between the germline ends. The High Capacity cDNA Reverse Transcription Kit was used to reverse transcribe all of the isolated RNA, meaning that expressed TCRB transcripts were what got sequenced. Naive, central memory and regulatory T cell samples underwent deep immunoSEQ sequencing, averaging approximately 3.3 million total reads per sample. Sorted cells were lysed in RLT buffer and RNA was extracted with DNase-treated RNeasy Micro or Mini kits, depending on cell number. To prevent cross-contamination, every cell subset was processed on its own, while patient and healthy donor samples were processed together. The immunoSEQ multiplex PCR was used to amplify TCRB sequences from cDNA, yielding 87-bp fragments that span the CDR3 region. Sequencing of the amplicons was done on the Illumina HiSeq platform. In the authors' own workflow: PCR bias was computationally corrected using synthetic template baselines, reads within Hamming distance 2 were collapsed, and singletons that could not be merged were discarded. Reads were aligned against IMGT so that V, D and J genes, CDR3 length and insertions or deletions at six rearrangement sites could be assigned. Within each subset, clonotype counts were normalized to the number of sorted cells before true diversity and Gini coefficients were calculated with the tcR R package. The overlap coefficient, calculated on TCRB nucleotide sequences, was used to measure repertoire sharing. As a proxy for the pre-selection repertoire, out-of-frame TCRB sequences from naive cells were analyzed. Sourced from immuneACCESS, this table was stored by TCRdb with only in-frame sequences that have V and J called. A share of the clones is absent; for the studies checked, an unresolved V gene accounts for under half, and the remainder has no known explanation. V and J calls and clone size are given by that table; D and trimming were obtained from the DNA. The sample table lists approximately 470,000 clones, about 32% of them with a count of one. Roughly 0.06% of the sample is in the top ten clones.

A single peripheral blood draw of 95 to 150 mL on average was collected from each donor into heparinised tubes. A BD FACSAria II was used to sort naive, central memory, regulatory and stem cell-like memory CD4+ T cells with a panel that included CD45RO, CCR7, CD25, CD127, CD95 and CD27. All sorted populations exceeded 95% purity. PBMCs were isolated right away by Lymphoprep density gradient centrifugation and were stained directly, without culture. So that batch effects would be minimized, each experiment stained and sorted samples in pairs, pairing one healthy donor with one patient. Material for sequencing was naive CD4+ T cells from blood. The sample's cell subset or site label is to be understood as: true naive CD4+ T cells. The clonotype originates from a man younger than 35 in good health. The chain is encoded by TRBV9 joined to TRBJ2-1; a tentative D call is TRBD2 (6 bases match). For the CDR3, the sequence is CASSVAAGSYNEQFF. The DNA sequence follows: TGTGCCAGCAGCGTGGCTGCGGGAAGCTACAATGAGCAGTTCTTC.